This T cell receptor (beta chain) was captured in a study of OX40 agonist ivuxolimab in advanced cancers. Study information: Of mixed ages from roughly 23 to 85 and averaging roughly 60 years, the group was almost 85% male. Three dose-escalation patients had partial responses: one with hepatocellular carcinoma and two with cutaneous melanoma.

This clone was found once. CDR1 is SGDLS, CDR2 YYNGEE, per germline. CDR3 size: 13 residues. Trimming cost V 3 bases and J 4 bases, with 10 bases left between them. This table comes from immunoSEQ multiplex PCR, and its TCRdb copy is limited to in-frame clones, with some not included. Here the sample spans more than 55,000 clones, about four fifths being singletons. This material consisted of CD4+ or CD8+ T cells sorted from blood, taken in a trial of the OX40 agonist ivuxolimab. The source is an adult with an advanced solid tumor such as melanoma, head and neck, liver or kidney cancer. The chain uses TRBV9 and TRBJ2-5; D gene unclear. CDR3 sequence reads: CASSGILGETQYF. Here the CDR3 DNA reads TGTGCCAGCAGCGGCATCTTGGGAGAGACCCAGTACTTC.